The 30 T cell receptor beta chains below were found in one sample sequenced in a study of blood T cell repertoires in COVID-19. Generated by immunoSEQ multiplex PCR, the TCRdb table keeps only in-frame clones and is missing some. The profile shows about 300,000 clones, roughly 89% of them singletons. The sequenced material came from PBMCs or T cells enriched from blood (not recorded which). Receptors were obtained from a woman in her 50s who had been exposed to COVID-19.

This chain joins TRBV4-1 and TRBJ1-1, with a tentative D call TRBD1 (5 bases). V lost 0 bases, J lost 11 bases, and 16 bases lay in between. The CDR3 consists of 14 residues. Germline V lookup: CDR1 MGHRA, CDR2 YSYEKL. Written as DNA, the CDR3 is TGCGCCAGCAGCCAAGAGGGGCCAATTTCTTGGGCTTTCTTT. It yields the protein CASSQEGPISWAFF.

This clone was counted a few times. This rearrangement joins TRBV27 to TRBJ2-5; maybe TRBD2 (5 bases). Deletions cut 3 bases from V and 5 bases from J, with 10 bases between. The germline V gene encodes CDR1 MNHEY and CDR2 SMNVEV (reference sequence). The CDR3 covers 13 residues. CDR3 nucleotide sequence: TGTGCCAGCAGTTTGTGGTCGGGGGAGACCCAGTACTTC. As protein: CASSLWSGETQYF.

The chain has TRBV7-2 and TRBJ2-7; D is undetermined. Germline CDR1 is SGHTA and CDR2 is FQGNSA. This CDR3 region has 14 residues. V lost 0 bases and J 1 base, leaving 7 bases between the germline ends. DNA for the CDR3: TGTGCCAGCAGCTTAGCGGCGACATCCTACGAGCAGTACTTC. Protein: CASSLAATSYEQYF.

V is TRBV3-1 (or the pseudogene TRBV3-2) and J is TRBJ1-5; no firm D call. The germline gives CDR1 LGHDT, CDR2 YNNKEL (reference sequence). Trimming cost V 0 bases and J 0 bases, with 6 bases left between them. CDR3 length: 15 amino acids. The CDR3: CASSQDPVSNQPQHF. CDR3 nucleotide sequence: TGTGCCAGCAGCCAAGATCCGGTTAGCAATCAGCCCCAGCATTTT.

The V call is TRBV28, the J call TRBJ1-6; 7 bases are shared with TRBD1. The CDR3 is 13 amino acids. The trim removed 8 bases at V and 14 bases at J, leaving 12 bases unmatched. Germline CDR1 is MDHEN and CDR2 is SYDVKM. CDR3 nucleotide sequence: TGTGCCAGCCTCGGACAGGACTCGTTGTCCCTCCACTTT. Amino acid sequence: CASLGQDSLSLHF.

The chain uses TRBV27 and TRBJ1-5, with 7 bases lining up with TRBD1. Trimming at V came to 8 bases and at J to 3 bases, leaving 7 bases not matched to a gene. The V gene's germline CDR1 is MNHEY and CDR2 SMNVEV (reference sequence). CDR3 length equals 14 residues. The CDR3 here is CASGRQGYNQPQHF. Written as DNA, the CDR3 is TGTGCCAGCGGAAGACAGGGATACAATCAGCCCCAGCATTTT.

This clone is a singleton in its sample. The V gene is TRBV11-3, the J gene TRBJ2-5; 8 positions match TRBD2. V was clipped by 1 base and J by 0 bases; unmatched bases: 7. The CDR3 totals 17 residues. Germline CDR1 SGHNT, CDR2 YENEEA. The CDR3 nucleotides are TGTGCCAGCAGCTTAGGACGCAGCGGGGGATACCAAGAGACCCAGTACTTC. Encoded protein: CASSLGRSGGYQETQYF.

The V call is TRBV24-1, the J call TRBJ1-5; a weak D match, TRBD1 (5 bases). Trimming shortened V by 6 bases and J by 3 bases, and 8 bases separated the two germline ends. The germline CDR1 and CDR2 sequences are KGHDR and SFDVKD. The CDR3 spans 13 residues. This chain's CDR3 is CATSRGNNQPQHF. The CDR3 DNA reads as TGTGCCACCAGTCGGGGGAACAATCAGCCCCAGCATTTT.

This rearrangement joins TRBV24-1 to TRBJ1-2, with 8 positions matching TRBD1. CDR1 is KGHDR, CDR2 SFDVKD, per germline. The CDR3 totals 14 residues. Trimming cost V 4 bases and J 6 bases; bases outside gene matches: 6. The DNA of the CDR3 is TGTGCCACCAGTGAAACGGACAGGGAGGATGGCTACACCTTC. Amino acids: CATSETDREDGYTF.

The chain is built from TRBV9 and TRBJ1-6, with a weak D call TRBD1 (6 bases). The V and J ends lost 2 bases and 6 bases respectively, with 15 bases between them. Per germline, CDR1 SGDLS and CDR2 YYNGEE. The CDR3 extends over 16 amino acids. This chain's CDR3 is CASSVEPGHTNSPLHF. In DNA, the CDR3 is TGTGCCAGCAGCGTCGAACCGGGACATACTAATTCACCCCTCCACTTT.

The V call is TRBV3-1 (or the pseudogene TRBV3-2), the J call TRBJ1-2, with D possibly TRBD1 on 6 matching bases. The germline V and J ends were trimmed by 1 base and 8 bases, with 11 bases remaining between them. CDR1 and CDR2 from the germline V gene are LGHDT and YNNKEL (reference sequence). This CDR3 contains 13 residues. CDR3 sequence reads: CASSQVPGGGYTF. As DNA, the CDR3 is TGTGCCAGCAGCCAAGTTCCGGGGGGCGGCTACACCTTC.

The CDR3 region has the DNA TGTGCCAGCAGCTTACCCACCTCAGGCTACTATGGCTACACCTTC. Translating gives CASSLPTSGYYGYTF. The V gene is TRBV7-9, the J gene TRBJ1-2; D remains ambiguous. Germline lookup yields CDR1 SEHNR and CDR2 FQNEAQ (reference sequence). Trimming took 2 bases from V and 3 from J, leaving 13 bases between them. The CDR3 covers 15 residues.

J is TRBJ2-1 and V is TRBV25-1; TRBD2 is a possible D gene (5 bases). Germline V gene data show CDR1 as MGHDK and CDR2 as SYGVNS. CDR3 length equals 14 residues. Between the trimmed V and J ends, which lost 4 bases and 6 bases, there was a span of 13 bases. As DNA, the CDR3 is TGTGCCAGCAGTGGCCTAGCAAGAATCAATGAGCAGTTCTTC. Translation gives CASSGLARINEQFF.

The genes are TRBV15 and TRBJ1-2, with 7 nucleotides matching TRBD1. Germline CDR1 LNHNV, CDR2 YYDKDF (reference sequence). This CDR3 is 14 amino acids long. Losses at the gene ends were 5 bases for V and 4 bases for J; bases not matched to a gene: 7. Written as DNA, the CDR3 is TGTGCCACCAGCCTCAACAGGGGCCGCTATGGCTACACCTTC. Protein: CATSLNRGRYGYTF. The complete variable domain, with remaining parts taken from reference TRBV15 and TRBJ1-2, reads DAMVIQNPRYQVTQFGKPVTLSCSQTLNHNVMYWYQQKSSQAPKLLFHYYDKDFNNEADTPDNFQSRRPNTSFCFLDIRSPGLGDTAMYLCATSLNRGRYGYTFGSGTRLTVV.

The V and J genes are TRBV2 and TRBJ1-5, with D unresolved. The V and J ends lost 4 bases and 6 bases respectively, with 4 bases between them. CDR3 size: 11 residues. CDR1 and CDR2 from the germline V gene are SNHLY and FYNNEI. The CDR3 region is CASSVGQPQHF. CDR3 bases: TGTGCCAGCAGTGTCGGTCAGCCCCAGCATTTT.

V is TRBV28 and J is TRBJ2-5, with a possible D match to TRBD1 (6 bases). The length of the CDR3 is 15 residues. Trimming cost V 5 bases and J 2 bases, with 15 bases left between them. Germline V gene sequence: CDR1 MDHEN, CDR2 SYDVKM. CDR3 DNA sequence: TGTGCCAGCAGTCTCCTCGGACAGCTTCAAGAGACCCAGTACTTC. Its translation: CASSLLGQLQETQYF.

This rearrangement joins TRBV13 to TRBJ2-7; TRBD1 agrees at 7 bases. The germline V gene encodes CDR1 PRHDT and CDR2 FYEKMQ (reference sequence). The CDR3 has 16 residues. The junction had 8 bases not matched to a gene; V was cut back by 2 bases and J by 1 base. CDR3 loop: CASSLLSGTDSYEQYF. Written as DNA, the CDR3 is TGTGCCAGCAGCTTACTGTCGGGGACAGATTCCTACGAGCAGTACTTC.

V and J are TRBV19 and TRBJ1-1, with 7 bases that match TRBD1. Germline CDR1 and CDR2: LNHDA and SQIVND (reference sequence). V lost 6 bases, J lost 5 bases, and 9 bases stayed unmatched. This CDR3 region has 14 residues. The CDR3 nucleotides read TGTGCCAGTAGCAAAACAGGGGTAGAGACTGAAGCTTTCTTT. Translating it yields CASSKTGVETEAFF.

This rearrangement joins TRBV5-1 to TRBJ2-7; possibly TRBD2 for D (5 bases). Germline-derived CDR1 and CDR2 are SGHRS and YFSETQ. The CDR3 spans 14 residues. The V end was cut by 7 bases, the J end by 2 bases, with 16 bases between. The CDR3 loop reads CASDTEGRAYEQYF. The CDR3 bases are TGCGCCAGCGATACTGAGGGTCGGGCCTACGAGCAGTACTTC.

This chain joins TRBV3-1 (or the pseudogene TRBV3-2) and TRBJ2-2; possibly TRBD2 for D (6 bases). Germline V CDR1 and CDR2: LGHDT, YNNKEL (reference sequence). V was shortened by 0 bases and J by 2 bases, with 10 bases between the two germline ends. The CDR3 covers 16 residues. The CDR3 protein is CASSQERRGNTGELFF. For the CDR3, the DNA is TGTGCCAGCAGCCAAGAAAGGCGGGGAAACACCGGGGAGCTGTTTTTT.

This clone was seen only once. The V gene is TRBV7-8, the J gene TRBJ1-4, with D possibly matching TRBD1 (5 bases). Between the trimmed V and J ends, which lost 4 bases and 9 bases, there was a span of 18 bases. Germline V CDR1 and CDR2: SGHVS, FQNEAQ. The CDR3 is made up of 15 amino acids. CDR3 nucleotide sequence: TGTGCCAGCAGCTCGGGGGACGGCCACCCTCAAAAACTGTTTTTT. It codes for CASSSGDGHPQKLFF.

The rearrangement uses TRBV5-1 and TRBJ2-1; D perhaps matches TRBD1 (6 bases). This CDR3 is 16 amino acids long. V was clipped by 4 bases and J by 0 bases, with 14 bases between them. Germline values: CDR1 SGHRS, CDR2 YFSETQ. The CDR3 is CASSQQGESSYNEQFF. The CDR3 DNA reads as TGCGCCAGCAGCCAACAGGGAGAAAGCTCCTACAATGAGCAGTTCTTC. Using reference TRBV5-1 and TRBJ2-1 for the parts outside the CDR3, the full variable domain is KAGVTQTPRYLIKTRGQQVTLSCSPISGHRSVSWYQQTPGQGLQFLFEYFSETQRNKGNFPGRFSGRQFSNSRSEMNVSTLELGDSALYLCASSQQGESSYNEQFFGPGTRLTVL.

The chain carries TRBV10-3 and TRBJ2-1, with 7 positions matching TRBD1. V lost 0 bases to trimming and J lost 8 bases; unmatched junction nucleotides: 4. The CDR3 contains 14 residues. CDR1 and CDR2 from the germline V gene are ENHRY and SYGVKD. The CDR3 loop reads CAISESEGGYEQFF. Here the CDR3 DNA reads TGTGCCATCAGTGAGTCCGAAGGGGGCTATGAGCAGTTCTTC.

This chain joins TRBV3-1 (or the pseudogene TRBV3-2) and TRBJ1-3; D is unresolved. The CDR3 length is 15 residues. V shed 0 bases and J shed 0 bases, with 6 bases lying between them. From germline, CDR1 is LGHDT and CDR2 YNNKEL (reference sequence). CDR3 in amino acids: CASSQDASSGNTIYF. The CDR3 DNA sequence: TGTGCCAGCAGCCAAGATGCGAGCTCTGGAAACACCATATATTTT.

The DNA of the CDR3 is TGTGCCAGCAGCTTGGCCGGTCTAGCGGGACTGACCGGGGAGCTGTTTTTT. Translation: CASSLAGLAGLTGELFF. This chain joins TRBV5-4 and TRBJ2-2; 9 nucleotides line up with TRBD2. Trimming at V came to 0 bases and at J to 5 bases, leaving 8 bases not matched to a gene. The CDR3 consists of 17 residues. Germline-derived CDR1 and CDR2 are SGHNT and YYREEE (reference sequence).

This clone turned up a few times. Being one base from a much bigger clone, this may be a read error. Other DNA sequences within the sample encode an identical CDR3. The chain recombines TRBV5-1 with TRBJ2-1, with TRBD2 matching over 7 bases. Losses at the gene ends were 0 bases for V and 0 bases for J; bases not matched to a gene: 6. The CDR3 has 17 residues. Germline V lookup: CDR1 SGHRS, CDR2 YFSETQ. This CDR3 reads CASSLEASGSSYNEQFF. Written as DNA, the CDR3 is TGCGCCAGCAGCTTGGAGGCTAGCGGAAGCTCCTACAATGAGCAGTTCTTC.

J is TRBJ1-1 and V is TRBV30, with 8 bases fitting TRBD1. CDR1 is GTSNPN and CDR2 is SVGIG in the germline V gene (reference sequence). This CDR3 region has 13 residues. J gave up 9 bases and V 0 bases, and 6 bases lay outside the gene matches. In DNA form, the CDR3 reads TGTGCCTGGAGTGTACACCGGGACAGGAAAGCTTTCTTT. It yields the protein CAWSVHRDRKAFF.

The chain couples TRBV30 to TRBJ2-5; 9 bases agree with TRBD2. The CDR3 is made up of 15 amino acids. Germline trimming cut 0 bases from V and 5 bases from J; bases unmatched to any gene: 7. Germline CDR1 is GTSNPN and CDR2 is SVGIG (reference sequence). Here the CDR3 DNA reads TGTGCCTGGAGTGTACGGCGGGGGGGCCGGGAGACCCAGTACTTC. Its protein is CAWSVRRGGRETQYF.

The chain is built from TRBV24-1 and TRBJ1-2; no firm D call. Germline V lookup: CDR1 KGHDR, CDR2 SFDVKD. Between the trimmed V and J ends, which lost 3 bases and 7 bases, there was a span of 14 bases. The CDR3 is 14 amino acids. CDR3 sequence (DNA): TGTGCCACCAGTGATCCCCTCTTGACGGGTGGCTACACCTTC. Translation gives CATSDPLLTGGYTF.

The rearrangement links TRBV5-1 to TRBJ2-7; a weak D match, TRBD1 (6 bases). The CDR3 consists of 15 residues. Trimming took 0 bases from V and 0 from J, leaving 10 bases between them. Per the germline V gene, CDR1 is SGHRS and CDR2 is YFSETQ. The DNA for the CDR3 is TGCGCCAGCAGCTTGGACAGGGTGAGCTCCTACGAGCAGTACTTC. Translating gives CASSLDRVSSYEQYF. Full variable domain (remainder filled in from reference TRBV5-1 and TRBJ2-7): KAGVTQTPRYLIKTRGQQVTLSCSPISGHRSVSWYQQTPGQGLQFLFEYFSETQRNKGNFPGRFSGRQFSNSRSEMNVSTLELGDSALYLCASSLDRVSSYEQYFGPGTRLTVT.